Below are 20 T cell receptor beta chains sequenced from a single sample in a study of early T cells in non-severe SARS-CoV-2 infection. Using its own MiXCR run on the 5' RACE reads, TCRdb lists one record per CDR3 protein. The table lists under 50,000 distinct CDR3 sequences, around 6% of them singletons, with roughly 4.5% in the top ten. The sequencing sample was made of whole blood. The origin of the receptors is an adult who was a healthcare worker with PCR-confirmed SARS-CoV-2 infection or an uninfected control (not recorded which).

This clonotype came up many times. The chain couples TRBV7-7 to TRBJ2-2, with 8 positions matching TRBD1. Unmatched junction bases numbered 5, after V lost 6 bases and J lost 5 bases. The germline V gene encodes CDR1 SSHAT and CDR2 FNYEAQ (reference sequence). The CDR3 consists of 14 residues. For the CDR3, the DNA is TGTGCCAGCAGTGTGGACAGGGTAACCGGGGAGCTGTTTTTT. Its protein product is CASSVDRVTGELFF.

At least ten counts were recorded for this clonotype. The chain couples TRBV20-1 to TRBJ2-7; 7 nucleotides line up with TRBD2. Germline V gene sequence: CDR1 DFQATT, CDR2 SNEGSKA (reference sequence). CDR3 length equals 15 residues. J lost 3 bases, V lost 6 bases, and 14 bases had no gene match. The chain's CDR3 is CSAHPVQRGFYEQYF. CDR3 nucleotide sequence: TGCAGTGCGCATCCCGTCCAGCGGGGATTCTACGAGCAGTACTTC.

Concerning this clonotype: A much larger clone differs from this one at a single base, so this may be a read error. The V gene is TRBV4-1, the J gene TRBJ2-3, with D uncertain. Germline assignment: CDR1 MGHRA and CDR2 YSYEKL. The CDR3 is made up of 14 amino acids. CDR3 nucleotide sequence: TGCACCAGCAGCCTGCTACTGGGCACAGATACGCAGTATTTT. Residues: CTSSLLLGTDTQYF.

Ten or more counts support this clonotype. The rearrangement uses TRBV11-2 and TRBJ2-6; D gene uncertain. V lost 3 bases, J lost 10 bases, and 10 bases lay in between. Germline V gives CDR1 SGHAT, CDR2 FQNNGV. This CDR3 is built from 13 residues. CDR3 region: CASSLNRMNVLTF. In nucleotides, the CDR3 is TGTGCCAGCAGCTTGAACAGAATGAACGTCCTGACTTTC.

The chain is built from TRBV4-1 and TRBJ2-1, with 11 positions matching TRBD2. The CDR3 spans 18 residues. Germline CDR1 MGHRA, CDR2 YSYEKL. V lost 0 bases and J lost 10; bases outside the gene matches: 14. The CDR3 DNA follows: TGCGCCAGCAGCCAAGATTACGGGACTAGCGGTTTTGGGGAGGAGCAGTTCTTC. Its translation is CASSQDYGTSGFGEEQFF.

In this sample, this clonotype turned up a few times. This rearrangement joins TRBV19 to TRBJ2-7; 7 nucleotides match TRBD2. Germline CDR1 is LNHDA and CDR2 is SQIVND (reference sequence). The ends lost 4 bases at V and 3 bases at J; junction bases unmatched: 12. This CDR3 contains 16 residues. The CDR3 is CASSNLVRGDLYEQYF. DNA of the CDR3: TGTGCCAGTAGTAACCTTGTCCGGGGGGACCTCTACGAGCAGTACTTC.

This clonotype appeared many times. V gene TRBV7-2 combines with J gene TRBJ2-3, with TRBD2 as a possible D gene (6 bases). The CDR3 loop spans 15 amino acids. The V end lost 1 base, the J end lost 0 bases, and 8 bases lay between the germline ends. The germline gives CDR1 SGHTA, CDR2 FQGNSA. The CDR3 reads CASSLGRGSTDTQYF. The CDR3 DNA reads TGTGCCAGCAGCTTAGGACGGGGGAGCACAGATACGCAGTATTTT.

The sample holds many counts of this clonotype. The chain carries TRBV2 and TRBJ2-1; a possible D gene is TRBD2 (7 bases). The CDR3 spans 15 residues. CDR1 is SNHLY, CDR2 FYNNEI, per germline. Trimming took 8 bases from V and 1 from J, leaving 15 bases between them. The CDR3 region has the DNA TGTGCCAGCGCCCGGGGGGCCGGGTCCTACAATGAGCAGTTCTTC. This sequence encodes CASARGAGSYNEQFF. Full variable domain (rest looked up from reference TRBV2 and TRBJ2-1): EPEVTQTPSHQVTQMGQEVILRCVPISNHLYFYWYRQILGQKVEFLVSFYNNEISEKSEIFDDQFSVERPDGSNFTLKIRSTKLEDSAMYFCASARGAGSYNEQFFGPGTRLTVL.

This clonotype was seen at least ten times. The chain uses TRBV5-5 and TRBJ1-6; D perhaps matches TRBD1 (6 bases). Looked up from germline, CDR1 is SGHKS and CDR2 is YYEKEE (reference sequence). The CDR3 extends over 14 amino acids. With 4 bases removed from V and 5 bases from J, the gap between germline ends came to 10 bases. In DNA, the CDR3 is TGTGCCAGCAGCGGCCAGGGGAATAATTCACCCCTCCACTTT. It translates to CASSGQGNNSPLHF.

This clonotype occurred many times. This chain links TRBV18 with TRBJ1-5; D is perhaps TRBD1 (6 bases). Trimming took off 0 bases at V and 5 bases at J, with 11 bases between the two ends. The germline gives CDR1 KGHSH, CDR2 LQKENI. The CDR3 has 15 amino acids. The CDR3 loop is CASSPPGGRDQPQHF. Written as DNA, the CDR3 is TGTGCCAGCTCACCACCGGGGGGGCGCGATCAGCCCCAGCATTTT.

This clonotype has a count of ten or more. This chain links TRBV20-1 with TRBJ2-3; 8 nucleotides match TRBD1. The junction had 10 bases not matched to a gene; V was cut back by 7 bases and J by 7 bases. The CDR3 is made up of 13 amino acids. Germline CDR1 and CDR2: DFQATT and SNEGSKA (reference sequence). CDR3 loop: CSVLDRVGNTQYF. CDR3 nucleotides: TGCAGTGTCTTGGACAGGGTCGGAAATACGCAGTATTTT.

There are many counts of this clonotype. The J gene is TRBJ2-2, the V gene TRBV19; 12 bases fit TRBD2. V lost 6 bases to trimming and J lost 1 base; unmatched junction nucleotides: 3. The CDR3 consists of 16 residues. CDR1 is LNHDA and CDR2 is SQIVND in the germline V gene (reference sequence). The CDR3 DNA reads as TGTGCCAGTAGCCTACTAGCGGGAGGGAACACCGGGGAGCTGTTTTTT. Translating it yields CASSLLAGGNTGELFF.

DNA for the CDR3: TGCGCCAGCAGGGCTCCCGGCACAAACACTGAAGCTTTCTTT. It yields the protein CASRAPGTNTEAFF. The chain carries TRBV5-1 and TRBJ1-1, with D unclear. The germline V and J ends were trimmed by 5 bases and 2 bases, with 13 bases remaining between them. There are 14 residues in the CDR3. The V gene's germline CDR1 is SGHRS and CDR2 YFSETQ.

This clonotype was counted between two and nine times. This sequence joins TRBV5-1 and TRBJ2-2; 11 bases line up with TRBD2. The V segment lost 5 bases and the J segment 4 bases; nucleotides outside the gene matches: 7. Germline lookup yields CDR1 SGHRS and CDR2 YFSETQ. The CDR3 totals 16 residues. Here the CDR3 reads CASSKLAGASTGELFF. In nucleotides, the CDR3 is TGCGCCAGCAGTAAACTAGCGGGAGCTAGCACCGGGGAGCTGTTTTTT.

This clonotype was seen ten or more times. The chain employs TRBV3-1 and TRBJ2-2; D might be TRBD2 (7 bases). Trimming pared 1 base from V and 6 bases from J, leaving 24 bases between. Germline CDR1 LGHDT, CDR2 YNNKEL (reference sequence). CDR3 length: 19 residues. Here the CDR3 DNA reads TGTGCCAGCAGCCAAGTAGCGGGTGGGGGCCGCCGTCAATCCGGGGAGCTGTTTTTT. This sequence encodes CASSQVAGGGRRQSGELFF. Combining the CDR3 with reference TRBV3-1 and TRBJ2-2 gives the whole variable domain DTAVSQTPKYLVTQMGNDKSIKCEQNLGHDTMYWYKQDSKKFLKIMFSYNNKELIINETVPNRFSPKSPDKAHLNLHINSLELGDSAVYFCASSQVAGGGRRQSGELFFGEGSRLTVL.

This clonotype was observed many times. The rearrangement links TRBV27 to TRBJ1-1; 8 bases fit TRBD1. The CDR3 sequence is 15 residues long. Germline CDR1 reads MNHEY; CDR2 reads SMNVEV (reference sequence). Trimming cost V 4 bases and J 10 bases; bases outside gene matches: 14. The CDR3 DNA is TGTGCCAGCAGTTCAATCCTCAGACAGGGGTTTGGAGCTTTCTTT. Its translation is CASSSILRQGFGAFF.

A few counts support this clonotype. The chain employs TRBV7-9 and TRBJ2-5; TRBD2 agrees at 8 bases. V shed 5 bases, J shed 4 bases, and the junction held 15 bases outside the gene matches. Germline V CDR1 and CDR2: SEHNR, FQNEAQ (reference sequence). The CDR3 runs 17 residues. The CDR3 here is CASSHRPHAGGGETQYF. CDR3 nucleotides: TGTGCCAGCAGCCATCGACCCCATGCGGGGGGAGGAGAGACCCAGTACTTC.

The J gene is TRBJ2-3, the V gene TRBV30; tentatively, D is TRBD2 (6 bases). There are 15 residues in the CDR3. Germline CDR1 is GTSNPN and CDR2 is SVGIG (reference sequence). V lost 5 bases, J lost 2 bases, and 17 bases lay in between. The CDR3 sequence: CAWRRAGSHTDTQYF. The CDR3 nucleotides read TGTGCCTGGCGACGAGCGGGTTCTCACACAGATACGCAGTATTTT.

This clonotype was recorded at least ten times. This sequence joins TRBV20-1 and TRBJ1-5, with D unresolved. The germline V and J ends were trimmed by 0 bases and 6 bases, with 12 bases remaining between them. In germline, CDR1 is DFQATT, CDR2 SNEGSKA (reference sequence). The CDR3 spans 14 residues. The CDR3 spells CSARDPRSGQPQHF. CDR3 coding DNA: TGCAGTGCTAGAGATCCTCGGAGCGGTCAGCCCCAGCATTTT.

The CDR3 spells CASSLGQGGSPLHF. The CDR3 DNA follows: TGTGCCAGCAGCTTGGGACAGGGAGGTTCACCCCTCCACTTT. This chain joins TRBV11-3 and TRBJ1-6; 9 bases are a match to TRBD1. Germline-derived CDR1 and CDR2 are SGHNT and YENEEA. This CDR3 is built from 14 residues. V lost 3 bases, J lost 9 bases, and 3 bases stayed unmatched.